The TCR beta chain described here comes from a study of cytomegalovirus exposure and HLA in healthy donors. Study findings and constraints: Follow-up analysis seemed to connect common viral pathogens with several of the most significant clusters identified.

With 60 Vbeta and 13 Jbeta primers, the PCR was carried out. Profiled with immunoSEQ multiplex PCR; TCRdb holds only in-frame clones, not every one. In the table there are about 200,000 clones, 79% of which are singletons. This clone was seen a handful of times. Its antigen is still unknown. This CDR3 has 13 amino acids. Germline assignment: CDR1 SQVTM and CDR2 ANQGSEA. After removal of 7 bases from V and 10 bases from J, the junction contained 9 bases not matched to a gene. The chain is built from TRBV29-1 and TRBJ2-1; 11 bases align to TRBD2. Specimen: PBMCs. The TCR originated in a woman younger than 45 in good health and CMV-seropositive. CDR3 sequence: CSARSGGAREQFF. DNA of the CDR3: TGCAGCGCCCGTAGCGGGGGGGCAAGGGAGCAGTTCTTC.